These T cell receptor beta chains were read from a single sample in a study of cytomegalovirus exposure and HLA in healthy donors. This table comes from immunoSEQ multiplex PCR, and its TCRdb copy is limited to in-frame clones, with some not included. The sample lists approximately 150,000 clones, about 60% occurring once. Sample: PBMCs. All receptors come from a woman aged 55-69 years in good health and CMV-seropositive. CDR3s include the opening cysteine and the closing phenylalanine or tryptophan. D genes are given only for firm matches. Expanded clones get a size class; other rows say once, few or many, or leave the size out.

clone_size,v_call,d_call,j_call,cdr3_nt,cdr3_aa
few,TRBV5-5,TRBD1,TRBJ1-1,TGTGCCAGCAGCGACCACAGGGGCGCTGAAGCTTTCTTT,CASSDHRGAEAFF
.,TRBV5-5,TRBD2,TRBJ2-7,TGTGCCAGCAGCTTGGCGGGAGGGCCCACCTACGAGCAGTACTTC,CASSLAGGPTYEQYF
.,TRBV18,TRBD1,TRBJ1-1,TGTGCCAGCTCACACGGGACAGGGATAGCGTCTGAAGCTTTCTTT,CASSHGTGIASEAFF
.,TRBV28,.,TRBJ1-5,TGTGCCAGCAGCCAGGGCAGTGCCAGGAGTGCCTACCATCAGCCCCAGCATTTT,CASSQGSARSAYHQPQHF
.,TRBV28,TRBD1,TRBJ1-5,TGTGCCAGCAGGTACACAGGGGGGAGCAATCAGCCCCAGCATTTT,CASRYTGGSNQPQHF
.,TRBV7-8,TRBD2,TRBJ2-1,TGTGCCAGCAGCACCGGGACTAGTCTTAATGAGCAGTTCTTC,CASSTGTSLNEQFF
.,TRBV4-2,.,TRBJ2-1,TGTGCCAGCAGCCAAGAGGTTTCGAGCTCCTACAATGAGCAGTTCTTC,CASSQEVSSSYNEQFF
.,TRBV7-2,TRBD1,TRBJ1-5,TGTGCCAGCAGCCCTGGACAGGGTGGACAGCCCCAGCATTTT,CASSPGQGGQPQHF
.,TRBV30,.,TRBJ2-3,TGTGCCTGGAAGATCGGCGTAGGCCAGGGCCCAGATACGCAGTATTTT,CAWKIGVGQGPDTQYF
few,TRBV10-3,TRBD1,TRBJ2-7,TGTGCCATCAGTGATCTGACAGGGAGATTATCCTACGAGCAGTACTTC,CAISDLTGRLSYEQYF
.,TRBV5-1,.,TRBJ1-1,TGCGCCAGCAGCCCGCGCGGGGGCACTGAAGCTTTCTTT,CASSPRGGTEAFF